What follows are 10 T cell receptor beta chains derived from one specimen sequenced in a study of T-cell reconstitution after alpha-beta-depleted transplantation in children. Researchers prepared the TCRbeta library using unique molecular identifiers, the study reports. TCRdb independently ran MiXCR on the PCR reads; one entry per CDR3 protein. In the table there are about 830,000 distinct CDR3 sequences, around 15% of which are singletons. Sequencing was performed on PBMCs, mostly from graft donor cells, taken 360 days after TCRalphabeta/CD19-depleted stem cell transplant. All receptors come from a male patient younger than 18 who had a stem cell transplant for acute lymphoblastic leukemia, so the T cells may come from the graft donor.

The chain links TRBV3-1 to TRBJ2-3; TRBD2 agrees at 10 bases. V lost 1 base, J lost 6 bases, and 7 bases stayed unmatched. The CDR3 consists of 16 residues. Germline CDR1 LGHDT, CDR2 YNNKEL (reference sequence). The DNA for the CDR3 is TGTGCCAGCAGCCAAGCCCTCGGGACTAGCGCGGATACGCAGTATTTT. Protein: CASSQALGTSADTQYF.

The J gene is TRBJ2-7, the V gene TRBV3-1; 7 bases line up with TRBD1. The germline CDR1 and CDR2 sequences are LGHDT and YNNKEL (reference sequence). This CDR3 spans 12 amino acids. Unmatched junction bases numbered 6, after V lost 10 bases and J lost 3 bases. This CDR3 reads CATLRGLYEQYF. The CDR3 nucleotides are TGTGCCACGTTGAGGGGGCTCTACGAGCAGTACTTC.

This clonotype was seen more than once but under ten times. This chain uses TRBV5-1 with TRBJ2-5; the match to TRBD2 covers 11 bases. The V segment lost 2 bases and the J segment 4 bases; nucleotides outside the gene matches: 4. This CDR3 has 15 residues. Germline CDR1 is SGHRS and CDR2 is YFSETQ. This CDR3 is CASSLPGLAVETQYF. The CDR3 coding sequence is TGCGCCAGCAGCTTACCGGGACTAGCGGTAGAGACCCAGTACTTC.

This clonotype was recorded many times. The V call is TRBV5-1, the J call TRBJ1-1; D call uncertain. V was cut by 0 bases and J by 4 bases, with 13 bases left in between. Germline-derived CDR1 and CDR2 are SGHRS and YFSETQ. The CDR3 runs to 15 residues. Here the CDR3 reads CASSLEGLGATEAFF. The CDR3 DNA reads TGCGCCAGCAGCTTGGAAGGATTGGGTGCCACTGAAGCTTTCTTT.

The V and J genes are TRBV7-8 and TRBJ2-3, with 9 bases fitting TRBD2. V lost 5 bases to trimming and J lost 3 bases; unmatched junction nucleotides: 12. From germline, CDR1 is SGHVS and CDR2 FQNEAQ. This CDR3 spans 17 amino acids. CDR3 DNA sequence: TGTGCCAGCAGCCTCCTGGCATTAGCGGGAGAAACAGATACGCAGTATTTT. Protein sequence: CASSLLALAGETDTQYF.

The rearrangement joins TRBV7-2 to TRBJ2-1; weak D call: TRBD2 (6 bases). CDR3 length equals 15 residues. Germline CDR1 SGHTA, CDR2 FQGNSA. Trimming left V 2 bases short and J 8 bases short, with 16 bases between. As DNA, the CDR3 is TGTGCCAGCAGCTTACGGCTAGCGCGAGGGGATGAGCAGTTCTTC. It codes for CASSLRLARGDEQFF. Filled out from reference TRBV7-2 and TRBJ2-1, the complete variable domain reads GAGVSQSPSNKVTEKGKDVELRCDPISGHTALYWYRQSLGQGLEFLIYFQGNSAPDKSGLPSDRFSAERTGGSVSTLTIQRTQQEDSAVYLCASSLRLARGDEQFFGPGTRLTVL.

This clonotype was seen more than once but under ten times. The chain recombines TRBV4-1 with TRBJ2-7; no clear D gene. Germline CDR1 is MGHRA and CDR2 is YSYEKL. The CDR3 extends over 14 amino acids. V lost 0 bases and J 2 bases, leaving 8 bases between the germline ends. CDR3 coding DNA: TGCGCCAGCAGCCAAGAGCTAGACACCTACGAGCAGTACTTC. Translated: CASSQELDTYEQYF.

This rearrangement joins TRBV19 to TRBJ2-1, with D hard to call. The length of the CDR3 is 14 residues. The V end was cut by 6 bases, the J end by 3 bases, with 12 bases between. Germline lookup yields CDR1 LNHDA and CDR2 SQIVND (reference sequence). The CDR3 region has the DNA TGTGCCAGTAGCCCCCCTCCGGTCTACAATGAGCAGTTCTTC. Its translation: CASSPPPVYNEQFF.

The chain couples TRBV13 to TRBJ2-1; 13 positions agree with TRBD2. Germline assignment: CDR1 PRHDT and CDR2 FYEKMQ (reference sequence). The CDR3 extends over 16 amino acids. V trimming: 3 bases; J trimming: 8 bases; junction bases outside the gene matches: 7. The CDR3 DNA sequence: TGTGCCAGCAGCTTGTGGACTAGCGGGAGTGAGTATGAGCAGTTCTTC. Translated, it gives CASSLWTSGSEYEQFF.

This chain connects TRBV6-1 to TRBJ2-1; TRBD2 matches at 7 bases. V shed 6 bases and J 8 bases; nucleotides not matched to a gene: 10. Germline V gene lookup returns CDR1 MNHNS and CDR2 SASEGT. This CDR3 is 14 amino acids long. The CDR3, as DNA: TGTGCCAGCAGGGGCCTAGCGGCCGGCGATGAGCAGTTCTTC. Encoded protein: CASRGLAAGDEQFF.